This T cell receptor beta chain is drawn from a study of technical replicates of blood from several donors. Some clones are missing from TCRdb's copy, which holds only in-frame ones; the method was immunoSEQ multiplex PCR. The top ten clones hold less than 0.3% of a sample with 67,000 or so clones, 95% of them seen once. Germline V lookup: CDR1 MDHEN, CDR2 SYDVKM. With V trimmed by 0 bases and J by 5 bases, 4 bases remained unmatched. The CDR3 consists of 15 residues. The chain couples TRBV28 to TRBJ2-7; 10 bases line up with TRBD1. Input material: T cells isolated from PBMCs. This sequence was found in a human donor in good health. The CDR3 protein is CASSLWGQGHNEQYF. The CDR3, as DNA: TGTGCCAGCAGTTTATGGGGACAGGGGCACAACGAGCAGTACTTC.